This passage covers 27 T cell receptor beta chains from one sample sequenced in a study of blood T cell repertoires in COVID-19. Method: immunoSEQ multiplex PCR; TCRdb's copy keeps in-frame clones and lacks some. Of approximately 150,000 clones in the sample, approximately 89% are singletons; the top ten hold around 1.5%. Sequences were obtained from peripheral blood. The receptors shown here come from a human donor in a cohort sampled during active COVID-19.

This sequence joins TRBV29-1 and TRBJ1-2; tentatively, D is TRBD1 (6 bases). Between the trimmed V and J ends, which lost 0 bases and 8 bases, there was a span of 10 bases. Germline CDR1 reads SQVTM; CDR2 reads ANQGSEA. This CDR3 comprises 12 residues. The CDR3 reads CSVEDLTGGYTF. The CDR3 DNA is TGCAGCGTTGAAGATTTAACAGGGGGCTACACCTTC.

The rearrangement joins TRBV11-2 to TRBJ1-1; D unresolved. Germline assignment: CDR1 SGHAT and CDR2 FQNNGV. Trimming shortened V by 3 bases and J by 1 base, and 3 bases separated the two germline ends. This CDR3 region has 12 residues. The DNA for the CDR3 is TGTGCCAGCAGCTTGAGGAACACTGAAGCTTTCTTT. Translating gives CASSLRNTEAFF.

The V gene is TRBV6-1, the J gene TRBJ2-3; 7 bases match TRBD2. The J segment lost 5 bases and the V segment lost 3 bases, leaving 2 bases of the junction unmatched. CDR1 and CDR2 from the germline V gene are MNHNS and SASEGT. The CDR3 runs to 13 residues. The CDR3: CASSDREGDTQYF. The DNA of the CDR3 is TGTGCCAGCAGTGACAGGGAGGGAGATACGCAGTATTTT.

The chain recombines TRBV6-5 with TRBJ1-2, with TRBD1 matching 9 bases. Germline CDR1 MNHEY, CDR2 SVGAGI. Trimming took 7 bases from V and 7 from J; bases not matched to a gene: 10. The CDR3 is made up of 14 amino acids. This CDR3 reads CASNPGQGGFGYTF. DNA for the CDR3: TGTGCCAGCAACCCGGGACAGGGTGGGTTTGGCTACACCTTC.

The chain is built from TRBV3-1 (or the pseudogene TRBV3-2) and TRBJ1-3; the D is unclear. V was cut by 0 bases and J by 0 bases, with 9 bases left in between. Germline V gives CDR1 LGHDT, CDR2 YNNKEL (reference sequence). This CDR3 has 16 amino acids. DNA for the CDR3: TGTGCCAGCAGCCAAGATACACGTACCTCTGGAAACACCATATATTTT. As protein: CASSQDTRTSGNTIYF.

The genes are TRBV9 and TRBJ2-2, with 11 bases aligning to TRBD2. Germline assignment: CDR1 SGDLS and CDR2 YYNGEE. V was pared by 0 bases and J by 7 bases, with 8 bases of the junction left unmatched. The CDR3 contains 17 residues. The CDR3: CASSVGLSGGAHGELFF. The CDR3 nucleotides are TGTGCCAGCAGCGTAGGCCTTAGCGGGGGGGCCCACGGGGAGCTGTTTTTT. Full variable domain (remainder filled in from reference TRBV9 and TRBJ2-2): DSGVTQTPKHLITATGQRVTLRCSPRSGDLSVYWYQQSLDQGLQFLIQYYNGEERAKGNILERFSAQQFPDLHSELNLSSLELGDSALYFCASSVGLSGGAHGELFFGEGSRLTVL.

The chain employs TRBV5-6 and TRBJ1-5; no firm D call. Germline V gene lookup returns CDR1 SGHDT and CDR2 YYEEEE. The CDR3 sequence is 16 residues long. Trimming removed 4 bases at V and 2 bases at J, with 16 bases between. CDR3 sequence reads: CASSQTRLYGNQPQHF. CDR3 bases: TGTGCCAGCAGCCAGACACGGCTATATGGCAATCAGCCCCAGCATTTT.

In DNA form, the CDR3 reads TGTGCCAGCAGTGAATCTTGGCGGGTTGGAGGAAACACCATATATTTT. Its protein is CASSESWRVGGNTIYF. The chain has TRBV25-1 and TRBJ1-3; D not resolved. Germline values: CDR1 MGHDK, CDR2 SYGVNS. V lost 1 base and J lost 4, with 14 bases in between. The CDR3 contains 16 residues.

The rearrangement links TRBV5-4 to TRBJ1-2, with 12 bases aligning to TRBD1. V lost 4 bases and J lost 4; bases outside the gene matches: 11. The CDR3 length is 17 residues. Germline CDR1 SGHNT, CDR2 YYREEE (reference sequence). The CDR3 DNA follows: TGTGCCAGCAGCCCCCCCGGGACAGGGGGCCGGATCTATGGCTACACCTTC. It yields the protein CASSPPGTGGRIYGYTF.

V usage is TRBV2 and J usage is TRBJ2-4; 7 bases align to TRBD1. The germline gives CDR1 SNHLY, CDR2 FYNNEI. Trimming removed 3 bases from V and 2 bases from J; junction bases left unmatched: 13. The CDR3 length is 18 residues. CDR3 region: CASSDRQGGQGSKNIQYF. CDR3 DNA sequence: TGTGCCAGCAGTGACCGGCAAGGGGGCCAGGGGTCCAAAAACATTCAGTACTTC. The whole variable domain, remainder taken from reference TRBV2 and TRBJ2-4, is EPEVTQTPSHQVTQMGQEVILRCVPISNHLYFYWYRQILGQKVEFLVSFYNNEISEKSEIFDDQFSVERPDGSNFTLKIRSTKLEDSAMYFCASSDRQGGQGSKNIQYFGAGTRLSVL.

This chain links TRBV25-1 with TRBJ1-2, with D perhaps TRBD1 (5 bases). V lost 0 bases, J lost 7 bases, and 15 bases lay in between. The V gene's germline CDR1 is MGHDK and CDR2 SYGVNS. This CDR3 region has 15 residues. For the CDR3, the DNA is TGTGCCAGCAGTGAATATCCTCAGGGTGTAGGTGGCTACACCTTC. This gives the protein CASSEYPQGVGGYTF.

The chain links TRBV7-9 to TRBJ1-2; 7 nucleotides match TRBD1. Germline trimming cut 0 bases from V and 5 bases from J; bases unmatched to any gene: 6. The germline V gene encodes CDR1 SEHNR and CDR2 FQNEAQ (reference sequence). The CDR3 has 15 residues. The CDR3 coding sequence is TGTGCCAGCAGCTTAGCGCGACAGGGAGGTTATGGCTACACCTTC. Protein sequence: CASSLARQGGYGYTF.

This clone was recorded only once. The chain links TRBV7-2 to TRBJ1-5; D not certain. Germline CDR1 reads SGHTA; CDR2 reads FQGNSA. There are 15 residues in the CDR3. V gave up 1 base and J gave up 3 bases, with 10 bases separating them. CDR3 loop: CASSLVTGFNQPQHF. DNA of the CDR3: TGTGCCAGCAGCTTAGTGACGGGGTTCAATCAGCCCCAGCATTTT.

The genes are TRBV19 and TRBJ1-1; D is ambiguous. The CDR3 totals 13 residues. Germline V gives CDR1 LNHDA, CDR2 SQIVND (reference sequence). The V end lost 6 bases, the J end lost 4 bases, and 12 bases lay between the germline ends. The DNA of the CDR3 is TGTGCCAGTAGCCCCGACTGGGTCACTGAAGCTTTCTTT. The encoded protein is CASSPDWVTEAFF.

The chain is built from TRBV7-2 and TRBJ2-1; D may be TRBD2 (6 bases). Germline assignment: CDR1 SGHTA and CDR2 FQGNSA. Trimming shortened V by 5 bases and J by 0 bases, and 11 bases separated the two germline ends. CDR3 length: 15 residues. The CDR3: CASSPGGFSYNEQFF. The CDR3 coding sequence is TGTGCCAGCAGCCCCGGGGGATTCTCCTACAATGAGCAGTTCTTC.

This clone showed up just a few times. The rearrangement links TRBV11-2 to TRBJ1-1; possibly TRBD1 for D (6 bases). Trimming shortened V by 5 bases and J by 0 bases, and 13 bases separated the two germline ends. In germline, CDR1 is SGHAT, CDR2 FQNNGV. The CDR3 has 15 residues. Here the CDR3 DNA reads TGTGCCAGCAGCCCATACAGGGAATTGAACACTGAAGCTTTCTTT. It is translated as CASSPYRELNTEAFF.

The V call is TRBV30, the J call TRBJ1-1; possible D gene TRBD1, 6 bases. V lost 0 bases to trimming and J lost 2 bases, with 10 bases between them. There are 14 residues in the CDR3. From germline, CDR1 is GTSNPN and CDR2 SVGIG (reference sequence). The CDR3 coding sequence is TGTGCCTGGAGTGTTGTACAGGGAAACACTGAAGCTTTCTTT. Protein product: CAWSVVQGNTEAFF.

This sequence joins TRBV27 and TRBJ2-7, with a tentative D call TRBD2 (6 bases). Germline lookup yields CDR1 MNHEY and CDR2 SMNVEV (reference sequence). This CDR3 contains 16 residues. Trimming left V 6 bases short and J 4 bases short, with 22 bases between. The CDR3 DNA sequence: TGTGCCAGCAGATTGGGGGGATTGGAAGGGGCTTACGAGCAGTACTTC. It translates to CASRLGGLEGAYEQYF.

The chain employs TRBV6-5 and TRBJ2-7; 7 nucleotides align to TRBD2. Germline V gene sequence: CDR1 MNHEY, CDR2 SVGAGI. The V segment lost 5 bases and the J segment 3 bases; nucleotides outside the gene matches: 7. This CDR3 spans 14 amino acids. CDR3 residues: CASSKASGFYEQYF. CDR3 bases: TGTGCCAGCAGTAAGGCTAGCGGATTCTACGAGCAGTACTTC.

The chain recombines TRBV5-5 with TRBJ1-2; 8 bases agree with TRBD1. With 4 bases clipped from V and 3 bases from J, the junction kept 5 bases outside the gene matches. This CDR3 has 14 amino acids. The germline gives CDR1 SGHKS, CDR2 YYEKEE (reference sequence). For the CDR3, the DNA is TGTGCCAGCAGCCCCAGGGGGCGCGACTATGGCTACACCTTC. Encoded protein: CASSPRGRDYGYTF.

The rearrangement links TRBV27 to TRBJ1-2; TRBD1 matches 10 bases. With V trimmed by 5 bases and J by 3 bases, 6 bases remained unmatched. This CDR3 has 15 amino acids. Looked up from germline, CDR1 is MNHEY and CDR2 is SMNVEV (reference sequence). The CDR3 DNA is TGTGCCAGCAGTATCGACAGGGGGCGTTACTATGGCTACACCTTC. It codes for CASSIDRGRYYGYTF.

The CDR3 nucleotides read TGTGCCAGCAGCTTTGGGCAGGGAATAAACGAGCAGTACTTC. It encodes CASSFGQGINEQYF. This rearrangement joins TRBV5-4 to TRBJ2-7, with D possibly TRBD1 on 5 matching bases. Trimming pared 2 bases from V and 5 bases from J, leaving 14 bases between. CDR1 is SGHNT and CDR2 is YYREEE in the germline V gene (reference sequence). The CDR3 spans 14 residues.

In its sample, this clone was seen once. V gene TRBV4-1 combines with J gene TRBJ2-6, with 7 positions matching TRBD1. There are 15 residues in the CDR3. The V gene's germline CDR1 is MGHRA and CDR2 YSYEKL. Trimming cost V 4 bases and J 1 base; bases outside gene matches: 1. The CDR3 DNA reads as TGCGCCAGCAGCCCGGACAGGTCTGGGGCCAACGTCCTGACTTTC. Translated, it gives CASSPDRSGANVLTF.

This chain links TRBV6-1 with TRBJ2-1; no definite D call. The V end lost 2 bases, the J end lost 0 bases, and 11 bases lay between the germline ends. Germline CDR1 MNHNS, CDR2 SASEGT. This CDR3 has 16 amino acids. The CDR3 spells CASSEYHRSSYNEQFF. CDR3 nucleotides: TGTGCCAGCAGTGAATATCACCGCAGCTCCTACAATGAGCAGTTCTTC.

This chain connects TRBV5-1 to TRBJ1-4; D gene uncertain. The CDR3 covers 13 residues. V gave up 0 bases and J gave up 6 bases, with 6 bases separating them. Germline V gene lookup returns CDR1 SGHRS and CDR2 YFSETQ. The CDR3: CASSLGADEKLFF. The CDR3 DNA reads as TGCGCCAGCAGCTTGGGGGCTGATGAAAAACTGTTTTTT.

The chain uses TRBV7-8 and TRBJ1-1, with no clear D. Germline lookup yields CDR1 SGHVS and CDR2 FQNEAQ. V shed 2 bases and J shed 0 bases, with 7 bases lying between them. The CDR3 is 14 amino acids. This chain's CDR3 is CASSLNVMNTEAFF. CDR3 nucleotides: TGTGCCAGCAGCTTAAATGTAATGAACACTGAAGCTTTCTTT.

The chain is built from TRBV30 and TRBJ2-5; 11 nucleotides align to TRBD2. The V and J ends lost 3 bases and 4 bases, in that order; junction bases with no gene match: 10. Germline values: CDR1 GTSNPN, CDR2 SVGIG (reference sequence). The CDR3 extends over 16 amino acids. The CDR3: CAWRRGLAGGRETQYF. In DNA, the CDR3 is TGTGCCTGGAGGCGAGGTCTAGCGGGGGGCCGAGAGACCCAGTACTTC.